A single sample is the source of the 27 T cell receptor beta chains below, sequenced in a study of identical twins. A single record per CDR3 protein comes from TCRdb applying MiXCR to the 5' RACE reads. The sample shows 200,000 to 250,000 distinct CDR3 sequences, under 10% of them seen only once. Separately, the same data were catalogued under a study of yellow fever vaccine responses in identical twins.

Sequencing was carried out using memory (CD45RO+) T cells sorted from blood. These receptors were taken from a woman under 30 in good health.

The V and J genes are TRBV5-1 and TRBJ2-5, with 8 positions matching TRBD1. After removal of 1 base from V and 2 bases from J, the junction contained 1 base not matched to a gene. The CDR3 consists of 14 residues. The germline V gene has CDR1 SGHRS and CDR2 YFSETQ. CDR3 residues: CASSLQGAQETQYF. The DNA of the CDR3 is TGCGCCAGCAGCTTGCAGGGGGCGCAAGAGACCCAGTACTTC. Combining the CDR3 with reference TRBV5-1 and TRBJ2-5 gives the whole variable domain KAGVTQTPRYLIKTRGQQVTLSCSPISGHRSVSWYQQTPGQGLQFLFEYFSETQRNKGNFPGRFSGRQFSNSRSEMNVSTLELGDSALYLCASSLQGAQETQYFGPGTRLLVL.

The chain carries TRBV24-1 and TRBJ2-7, with D hard to call. Trimming left V 9 bases short and J 6 bases short, with 2 bases between. Germline V gene lookup returns CDR1 KGHDR and CDR2 SFDVKD. The CDR3 totals 8 residues. CDR3 sequence reads: CATLEQYF. The CDR3 bases are TGTGCCACCCTCGAGCAGTACTTC.

This clonotype has a count of ten or more. This chain connects TRBV2 to TRBJ2-1; TRBD1 matches 10 bases. The ends lost 6 bases at V and 8 bases at J; junction bases unmatched: 16. This CDR3 is built from 17 residues. The V gene's germline CDR1 is SNHLY and CDR2 FYNNEI. The CDR3 bases are TGTGCCAGCAGACTGAGACAGTGGGACAGGGGTGTCGATGAGCAGTTCTTC. Protein: CASRLRQWDRGVDEQFF.

V and J are TRBV11-2 and TRBJ2-5, with a weak D call TRBD2 (6 bases). V lost 0 bases to trimming and J lost 5 bases, with 10 bases between them. Germline values: CDR1 SGHAT, CDR2 FQNNGV. This CDR3 spans 14 amino acids. CDR3 nucleotide sequence: TGTGCCAGCAGCTTAGAAGGAGGGTATGAGACCCAGTACTTC. This translates into CASSLEGGYETQYF.

This clonotype has at least ten counts. This chain joins TRBV10-3 and TRBJ2-2; 8 bases map to TRBD2. Trimming took 8 bases from V and 7 from J; bases not matched to a gene: 15. The CDR3 covers 16 residues. CDR1 is ENHRY and CDR2 is SYGVKD in the germline V gene. The CDR3 is CAIPDDSGNIIGELFF. The CDR3 bases are TGTGCCATCCCCGATGATAGCGGGAACATTATCGGGGAGCTGTTTTTT.

This clonotype was counted between two and nine times. The rearrangement joins TRBV5-1 to TRBJ2-1; 9 nucleotides line up with TRBD1. This CDR3 is built from 19 residues. The V and J ends lost 7 bases and 7 bases, in that order; junction bases with no gene match: 24. Germline loops: CDR1 SGHRS, CDR2 YFSETQ. CDR3 in amino acids: CASALAWSARDRADNEQFF. The DNA for the CDR3 is TGCGCCAGCGCCCTCGCCTGGAGCGCCCGGGACAGGGCAGATAATGAGCAGTTCTTC.

This chain connects TRBV7-3 to TRBJ2-1, with 10 bases matching TRBD1. The CDR3 spans 15 residues. Unmatched junction bases numbered 4, after V lost 4 bases and J lost 4 bases. The germline gives CDR1 SGHTA, CDR2 FQGTGA. CDR3 protein: CASSSGTGAYNEQFF. Written as DNA, the CDR3 is TGTGCCAGCAGCTCCGGGACAGGGGCTTACAATGAGCAGTTCTTC.

This clonotype was counted only a few times. The gene calls are TRBV4-3 and TRBJ2-7; D remains ambiguous. This CDR3 contains 15 residues. Trimming pared 0 bases from V and 0 bases from J, leaving 9 bases between. Germline-derived CDR1 and CDR2 are LGHNA and YSLEER. This chain's CDR3 is CASSQDASSSYEQYF. For the CDR3, the DNA is TGCGCCAGCAGCCAAGACGCCAGCAGCTCCTACGAGCAGTACTTC.

A few counts support this clonotype. The chain has TRBV28 and TRBJ2-2; no firm D call. V was pared by 5 bases and J by 10 bases, with 11 bases between. The CDR3 sequence is 12 residues long. Germline V CDR1 and CDR2: MDHEN, SYDVKM. CDR3 nucleotides: TGTGCCAGCAGTAGAGACCCAGCGGAGCTGTTTTTT. It encodes CASSRDPAELFF.

This clonotype was recorded at least ten times. The chain is built from TRBV29-1 and TRBJ1-1, with 7 bases identical to TRBD1. This CDR3 spans 14 amino acids. The germline V gene has CDR1 SQVTM and CDR2 ANQGSEA. The V and J ends lost 6 bases and 5 bases, in that order; junction bases with no gene match: 12. The CDR3 is CSVNRGSSQTEAFF. CDR3 nucleotide sequence: TGCAGCGTAAACAGGGGCTCCTCGCAAACTGAAGCTTTCTTT.

In its sample, this clonotype was seen a few times. The chain links TRBV5-1 to TRBJ2-3; 7 bases fit TRBD2. The germline V gene encodes CDR1 SGHRS and CDR2 YFSETQ. This CDR3 is 17 amino acids long. Trimming cost V 0 bases and J 1 base; bases outside gene matches: 8. The CDR3, as DNA: TGCGCCAGCAGCTTGGTTCTTGGTGCGGGAGGCACAGATACGCAGTATTTT. Its protein product is CASSLVLGAGGTDTQYF.

The genes are TRBV28 and TRBJ2-7; 7 positions agree with TRBD1. V shed 2 bases and J 1 base; nucleotides not matched to a gene: 5. CDR1 is MDHEN and CDR2 is SYDVKM in the germline V gene. The CDR3 runs to 15 residues. As DNA, the CDR3 is TGTGCCAGCAGTTTAAAAAGACAGGGTTCCTACGAGCAGTACTTC. Protein: CASSLKRQGSYEQYF. The full variable domain, in which reference TRBV28 and TRBJ2-7 provide the parts outside the CDR3, is DVKVTQSSRYLVKRTGEKVFLECVQDMDHENMFWYRQDPGLGLRLIYFSYDVKMKEKGDIPEGYSVSREKKERFSLILESASTNQTSMYLCASSLKRQGSYEQYFGPGTRLTVT.

In its sample, this clonotype was seen many times. This chain connects TRBV7-2 to TRBJ2-1, with D possibly TRBD1 on 6 matching bases. This CDR3 is 13 amino acids long. Germline loops: CDR1 SGHTA, CDR2 FQGNSA. Trimming took off 5 bases at V and 4 bases at J, with 9 bases between the two ends. The CDR3 spells CASSEGTYNEQFF. CDR3 nucleotides: TGTGCCAGCAGCGAAGGGACATACAATGAGCAGTTCTTC.

This clonotype was picked up a small number of times. As DNA, the CDR3 is TGTGCCAGCTCACCACCAGGTAAACGTCCCGAAGCTTTCTTT. Its protein product is CASSPPGKRPEAFF. This chain connects TRBV18 to TRBJ1-1, with D unresolved. Trimming cost V 0 bases and J 8 bases, with 13 bases left between them. This CDR3 is 14 amino acids long. CDR1 is KGHSH and CDR2 is LQKENI in the germline V gene.

This clonotype was detected ten times or more. The chain combines TRBV12-3 or TRBV12-4 with TRBJ1-6; D gene unclear. The CDR3 has 14 amino acids. The V end was cut by 3 bases, the J end by 10 bases, with 13 bases between. The CDR3 region has the DNA TGTGCCAGCAGTTTTGGAGTAAAATCCTCACCCCTCCACTTT. Its protein is CASSFGVKSSPLHF.

This clonotype was seen ten or more times. This chain links TRBV6-2 or TRBV6-3 with TRBJ2-1; the D gene could be TRBD1 or TRBD2 (6 bases each). The V gene lost 7 bases and the J gene lost 2 bases, with 15 bases spanning the gap. This CDR3 is built from 15 residues. Germline V gene lookup returns CDR1 MNHEY and CDR2 SVGEGT. The CDR3 sequence: CASTLGGGPYNEQFF. In DNA form, the CDR3 reads TGTGCCAGCACACTAGGGGGAGGCCCCTACAATGAGCAGTTCTTC.

The V call is TRBV7-2, the J call TRBJ2-2, with D maybe TRBD1 (5 bases). The V gene lost 5 bases and the J gene lost 4 bases, with 17 bases spanning the gap. The CDR3 has 16 amino acids. Germline V lookup: CDR1 SGHTA, CDR2 FQGNSA. The CDR3 DNA sequence: TGTGCCAGCAGCCCAAGGGGTGTGGTCGCCACCGGGGAGCTGTTTTTT. This sequence encodes CASSPRGVVATGELFF.

About this clonotype: A single base separates this from a much larger clone, so it may be a read error. The chain combines TRBV5-1 with TRBJ1-1; D uncertain. Germline-derived CDR1 and CDR2 are SGHRS and YFSETQ. The CDR3 extends over 16 amino acids. CDR3 bases: TGCGCCAGCAGCTTGGCCGTCGGGCAAATGAACACTGAAGCTCTCTTT. Amino acid sequence: CASSLAVGQMNTEALF.

This rearrangement joins TRBV20-1 to TRBJ2-7, with D tentatively TRBD2 (6 bases). Trimming left V 0 bases short and J 2 bases short, with 11 bases between. The CDR3 extends over 14 amino acids. Germline CDR1 reads DFQATT; CDR2 reads SNEGSKA (reference sequence). CDR3 loop: CSARDFSGAYEQYF. CDR3 DNA: TGCAGTGCTAGAGATTTTAGCGGAGCCTACGAGCAGTACTTC.

In nucleotides, the CDR3 is TGCAGTGCTTCCGCAGGGGGAGGAACTGAAGCTTTCTTT. It encodes CSASAGGGTEAFF. V and J are TRBV20-1 and TRBJ1-1; 7 nucleotides align to TRBD1. Germline-derived CDR1 and CDR2 are DFQATT and SNEGSKA (reference sequence). Unmatched junction bases numbered 8, after V lost 5 bases and J lost 5 bases. This CDR3 contains 13 residues.

The CDR3 DNA reads as TGTGCCAGCAGCTTGGATCGGGGAGGCCGCTACACCTTC. This encodes CASSLDRGGRYTF. The chain employs TRBV5-4 and TRBJ1-2; D is ambiguous. The CDR3 is 13 residues long. From germline, CDR1 is SGHNT and CDR2 YYREEE (reference sequence). V was clipped by 0 bases and J by 9 bases, with 12 bases between them.

This clonotype has at least ten counts. The chain combines TRBV24-1 with TRBJ2-5; TRBD1 aligns across 11 bases. Germline CDR1 is KGHDR and CDR2 is SFDVKD. The CDR3 sequence is 15 residues long. Trimming removed 9 bases from V and 5 bases from J; junction bases left unmatched: 10. The chain's CDR3 is CATGEDRGLLETQYF. The DNA for the CDR3 is TGTGCCACCGGGGAGGACAGGGGGCTTTTGGAGACCCAGTACTTC.

This rearrangement joins TRBV7-9 to TRBJ1-2, with D tentatively TRBD1 (5 bases). Trimming took off 5 bases at V and 8 bases at J, with 15 bases between the two ends. CDR1 and CDR2 from the germline V gene are SEHNR and FQNEAQ (reference sequence). The CDR3 length is 13 residues. The CDR3 DNA reads TGTGCCAGCAGCAAAACAGGCACCTGGGGCTACACCTTC. It codes for CASSKTGTWGYTF. Full variable domain (missing parts from reference TRBV7-9 and TRBJ1-2): DTGVSQNPRHKITKRGQNVTFRCDPISEHNRLYWYRQTLGQGPEFLTYFQNEAQLEKSRLLSDRFSAERPKGSFSTLEIQRTEQGDSAMYLCASSKTGTWGYTFGSGTRLTVV.

This chain uses TRBV20-1 with TRBJ2-7; D gene ambiguous. The CDR3 extends over 18 amino acids. Trimming pared 0 bases from V and 2 bases from J, leaving 23 bases between. Germline-derived CDR1 and CDR2 are DFQATT and SNEGSKA (reference sequence). DNA of the CDR3: TGCAGTGCTAGAGAACAACGAACCGGGTCCCAAAAGGCCTACGAGCAGTACTTC. This codes for CSAREQRTGSQKAYEQYF.

The DNA of the CDR3 is TGTGCCACCAGTGACCCGCTGACAGGGGAAGAGACCCAGTACTTC. Protein product: CATSDPLTGEETQYF. The chain employs TRBV24-1 and TRBJ2-5; 8 nucleotides align to TRBD1. The CDR3 has 15 amino acids. V lost 4 bases, J lost 3 bases, and 6 bases stayed unmatched. Germline V gene lookup returns CDR1 KGHDR and CDR2 SFDVKD.

Many counts were recorded for this clonotype. V gene TRBV12-3 or TRBV12-4 combines with J gene TRBJ1-2, with a weak D call TRBD1 (5 bases). Trimming shortened V by 0 bases and J by 2 bases, and 13 bases separated the two germline ends. The CDR3 is 16 amino acids. CDR3 DNA sequence: TGTGCCAGCAGTTTAGCGCGCAGGGCAATCAACTATGGCTACACCTTC. Translating gives CASSLARRAINYGYTF.

There are many counts of this clonotype. This chain uses TRBV12-3 or TRBV12-4 with TRBJ1-5, with a weak D call TRBD1 (5 bases). The CDR3 loop spans 15 amino acids. The V and J ends lost 6 bases and 3 bases respectively, with 15 bases between them. DNA of the CDR3: TGTGCCAGCAGGACCGGGGCAGATGTCAATCAGCCCCAGCATTTT. Translated, it gives CASRTGADVNQPQHF.